Below, 25 T cell receptor beta chains from the same sample are listed, as sequenced in a study of blood T cell repertoires in COVID-19. TCRdb's copy holds only in-frame clones and misses some; the assay was immunoSEQ multiplex PCR. The sample lists about 130,000 clones, approximately 81% occurring once. The sample was peripheral blood. These receptors all come from a woman aged 60-75 years with active or convalescent COVID-19.

The rearrangement links TRBV9 to TRBJ1-5, with D hard to call. The V end lost 4 bases, the J end lost 8 bases, and 19 bases lay between the germline ends. CDR1 and CDR2 from the germline V gene are SGDLS and YYNGEE. This CDR3 spans 15 amino acids. For the CDR3, the DNA is TGTGCCAGCAGCAGAGAGGGAACGGCAGTAGAGCCCCAGCATTTT. This gives the protein CASSREGTAVEPQHF.

V usage is TRBV12-5 and J usage is TRBJ2-5; 7 positions agree with TRBD1. Germline CDR1 reads LGHNT; CDR2 reads FRNRAP. J lost 4 bases, V lost 5 bases, and 10 bases had no gene match. The CDR3 is made up of 15 amino acids. CDR3 loop: CASGPGDSQGETQYF. CDR3 DNA sequence: TGTGCTAGTGGTCCAGGGGACAGCCAAGGAGAGACCCAGTACTTC.

The CDR3 nucleotides are TGTGCCAGCAGCTTGGACAGGGGTGATACTGAAGCTTTCTTT. The encoded protein is CASSLDRGDTEAFF. J is TRBJ1-1 and V is TRBV5-4; 7 positions agree with TRBD1. The CDR3 extends over 14 amino acids. V was pared by 0 bases and J by 5 bases, with 4 bases of the junction left unmatched. Germline CDR1 reads SGHNT; CDR2 reads YYREEE (reference sequence).

The CDR3 DNA follows: TGTGCCAGCAGCCCCCCCGACAGGGGGCTACACAACTCCTACAATGAGCAGTTCTTC. Protein product: CASSPPDRGLHNSYNEQFF. V gene TRBV3-1 (or the pseudogene TRBV3-2) combines with J gene TRBJ2-1, with 10 bases that match TRBD1. V shed 4 bases and J 0 bases; nucleotides not matched to a gene: 12. CDR3 length: 19 amino acids. Germline V gene data show CDR1 as LGHDT and CDR2 as YNNKEL (reference sequence).

The rearrangement links TRBV4-1 to TRBJ1-5, with D hard to call. V shed 3 bases and J shed 3 bases, with 12 bases lying between them. The CDR3 length is 15 residues. CDR1 is MGHRA, CDR2 YSYEKL, per germline. CDR3: CASSQAEGYNQPQHF. Here the CDR3 DNA reads TGCGCCAGCAGCCAGGCGGAGGGATACAATCAGCCCCAGCATTTT.

This clone has a handful of counts. J is TRBJ1-1 and V is TRBV7-2; TRBD1 might be the D (6 bases). The ends were cut back, 5 bases at V and 0 bases at J, with 13 bases in the middle. CDR1 and CDR2 (germline): SGHTA, FQGNSA. The CDR3 totals 15 residues. CDR3 nucleotide sequence: TGTGCCAGCAGCCTGATCGAGGGGGTGAACACTGAAGCTTTCTTT. It yields the protein CASSLIEGVNTEAFF.

V usage is TRBV29-1 and J usage is TRBJ1-1; D is uncertain. V lost 2 bases to trimming and J lost 8 bases, with 12 bases between them. Germline V gene sequence: CDR1 SQVTM, CDR2 ANQGSEA. The CDR3 sequence is 12 residues long. DNA for the CDR3: TGCAGCGTTGAATCGGCTTCCAGGGAAGCTTTCTTT. This encodes CSVESASREAFF.

The chain couples TRBV27 to TRBJ2-2, with D possibly TRBD2 on 6 matching bases. Germline V gene data show CDR1 as MNHEY and CDR2 as SMNVEV (reference sequence). The CDR3 extends over 15 amino acids. Trimming took 3 bases from V and 5 from J, leaving 13 bases between them. CDR3 coding DNA: TGTGCCAGCAGTTTTCGGCAGGGAGGAACCGGGGAGCTGTTTTTT. Its translation: CASSFRQGGTGELFF.

The V gene is TRBV6-5, the J gene TRBJ1-5; 7 bases map to TRBD1. Germline V gene data show CDR1 as MNHEY and CDR2 as SVGAGI. The ends lost 4 bases at V and 4 bases at J; junction bases unmatched: 7. This CDR3 has 15 amino acids. The CDR3, as DNA: TGTGCCAGCAGTTTTGACAGGGCCGTGAATCAGCCCCAGCATTTT. Translated: CASSFDRAVNQPQHF.

This chain joins TRBV7-6 and TRBJ1-6; a weak D match, TRBD1 (6 bases). Trimming cost V 1 base and J 9 bases, with 10 bases left between them. Per the germline V gene, CDR1 is SGHVS and CDR2 is FNYEAQ. The CDR3 sequence is 14 residues long. As DNA, the CDR3 is TGTGCCAGCAGCTTAGGGACAGAAGGTTCACCCCTCCACTTT. Its protein product is CASSLGTEGSPLHF.

The V call is TRBV3-1 (or the pseudogene TRBV3-2), the J call TRBJ2-7; no clear D. The CDR3 consists of 14 residues. Germline CDR1 and CDR2: LGHDT and YNNKEL (reference sequence). The ends were cut back, 2 bases at V and 0 bases at J, with 8 bases in the middle. The CDR3 is CASSQRLGSYEQYF. DNA for the CDR3: TGTGCCAGCAGCCAACGTCTCGGCTCCTACGAGCAGTACTTC.

This chain uses TRBV5-4 with TRBJ2-3, with 11 bases matching TRBD1. Germline loops: CDR1 SGHNT, CDR2 YYREEE (reference sequence). This CDR3 spans 16 amino acids. Trimming cost V 4 bases and J 2 bases; bases outside gene matches: 6. In DNA form, the CDR3 reads TGTGCCAGCAGCGGGTGGGACAGGGGGGACACAGATACGCAGTATTTT. Translation gives CASSGWDRGDTDTQYF. Drawing the rest from reference TRBV5-4 and TRBJ2-3, the complete variable domain is ETGVTQSPTHLIKTRGQQVTLRCSSQSGHNTVSWYQQALGQGPQFIFQYYREEENGRGNFPPRFSGLQFPNYSSELNVNALELDDSALYLCASSGWDRGDTDTQYFGPGTRLTVL.

The chain links TRBV7-9 to TRBJ2-5; perhaps TRBD1 as D (5 bases). The CDR3 runs 13 residues. Trimming took 4 bases from V and 0 from J, leaving 6 bases between them. CDR1 and CDR2 from the germline V gene are SEHNR and FQNEAQ (reference sequence). CDR3 region: CASSYRYQETQYF. CDR3 nucleotide sequence: TGTGCCAGCAGCTACAGGTACCAAGAGACCCAGTACTTC. The full variable domain, rest sourced from reference TRBV7-9 and TRBJ2-5, is DTGVSQNPRHKITKRGQNVTFRCDPISEHNRLYWYRQTLGQGPEFLTYFQNEAQLEKSRLLSDRFSAERPKGSFSTLEIQRTEQGDSAMYLCASSYRYQETQYFGPGTRLLVL.

DNA for the CDR3: TGTGCCAGCAGGACAGGGGTTGACACCGGGGAGCTGTTTTTT. It is translated as CASRTGVDTGELFF. The rearrangement uses TRBV9 and TRBJ2-2; 8 nucleotides agree with TRBD1. In germline, CDR1 is SGDLS, CDR2 YYNGEE. There are 14 residues in the CDR3. V lost 5 bases and J lost 3; bases outside the gene matches: 3.

This chain connects TRBV7-2 to TRBJ2-5; 9 positions agree with TRBD1. Per germline, CDR1 SGHTA and CDR2 FQGNSA. The CDR3 has 15 residues. Unmatched junction bases numbered 6, after V lost 1 base and J lost 6 bases. The DNA for the CDR3 is TGTGCCAGCAGCTTAGGGGGACAGGGATCGAAGACCCAGTACTTC. This sequence encodes CASSLGGQGSKTQYF.

The genes are TRBV6-2 or TRBV6-3 and TRBJ1-2; tentative D call: TRBD1 (6 bases). Germline CDR1 MNHEY, CDR2 SVGEGT. This CDR3 region has 14 residues. Trimming left V 2 bases short and J 7 bases short, with 14 bases between. In DNA, the CDR3 is TGTGCCAGCAGTTACGGGGGGGCGAAAAGTGGCTACACCTTC. Translating gives CASSYGGAKSGYTF.

This clone appeared a few times. The rearrangement uses TRBV12-3 or TRBV12-4 and TRBJ1-1; 8 positions match TRBD1. This CDR3 comprises 13 residues. The junction had 4 bases not matched to a gene; V was cut back by 6 bases and J by 4 bases. CDR3 coding DNA: TGTGCCAGCAGATGGGACAGGAGCACTGAAGCTTTCTTT. This translates into CASRWDRSTEAFF.

The chain combines TRBV2 with TRBJ1-6; weak D call: TRBD1 (6 bases). Per the germline V gene, CDR1 is SNHLY and CDR2 is FYNNEI. Trimming left V 6 bases short and J 9 bases short, with 12 bases between. The CDR3 consists of 13 residues. CDR3 sequence (DNA): TGTGCCAGCAGGGGGACATGGAGTTCACCCCTCCACTTT. Protein product: CASRGTWSSPLHF.

The chain joins TRBV7-9 to TRBJ1-5; no reliable D call. The germline CDR1 and CDR2 sequences are SEHNR and FQNEAQ (reference sequence). Deletions cut 0 bases from V and 1 base from J, with 7 bases between. This CDR3 region has 15 residues. CDR3 loop: CASSLAAVSNQPQHF. In nucleotides, the CDR3 is TGTGCCAGCAGCTTAGCGGCTGTAAGCAATCAGCCCCAGCATTTT.

The chain links TRBV11-2 to TRBJ2-1; 9 nucleotides line up with TRBD1. The CDR3 sequence is 19 residues long. Germline V gene sequence: CDR1 SGHAT, CDR2 FQNNGV. The V gene end was trimmed by 2 bases and the J gene end by 9 bases; junction bases not matched to a gene: 20. The CDR3 nucleotides are TGTGCCAGCAGCTTAAAGGGGGGTGGTAGGGGACAGGGATGGAGTGAGCAGTTCTTC. This gives the protein CASSLKGGGRGQGWSEQFF.

The rearrangement uses TRBV7-9 and TRBJ2-5, with 14 bases lining up with TRBD2. CDR3 length: 17 residues. V was pared by 4 bases and J by 1 base, with 5 bases of the junction left unmatched. The germline gives CDR1 SEHNR, CDR2 FQNEAQ (reference sequence). Written as DNA, the CDR3 is TGTGCCAGCAGCTCCCGTGGGACTAGCGGGGGCCAAGAGACCCAGTACTTC. Residues: CASSSRGTSGGQETQYF.

The chain couples TRBV5-1 to TRBJ1-1, with 8 positions matching TRBD1. V lost 1 base, J lost 2 bases, and 4 bases stayed unmatched. Germline V gene sequence: CDR1 SGHRS, CDR2 YFSETQ. The CDR3 totals 15 residues. Here the CDR3 DNA reads TGCGCCAGCAGCTTGTTGGGACAGGAAAACACTGAAGCTTTCTTT. As protein: CASSLLGQENTEAFF.

The CDR3 region has the DNA TGTGCCAGCAGCTCATCCGCGGGGGGCGTCTATGGCTACACCTTC. Translated, it gives CASSSSAGGVYGYTF. The chain is built from TRBV7-9 and TRBJ1-2; perhaps TRBD1 as D (6 bases). V gave up 4 bases and J gave up 4 bases, with 16 bases separating them. This CDR3 has 15 amino acids. Germline CDR1 and CDR2: SEHNR and FQNEAQ (reference sequence).

The chain couples TRBV7-6 to TRBJ2-6; 8 bases align to TRBD2. Per the germline V gene, CDR1 is SGHVS and CDR2 is FNYEAQ. J lost 3 bases, V lost 4 bases, and 11 bases had no gene match. The CDR3 runs to 18 residues. In DNA form, the CDR3 reads TGTGCCAGCAGCTCCAGTCGGCGGGGGGCGCTTGGGGCCAACGTCCTGACTTTC. As protein: CASSSSRRGALGANVLTF.

V is TRBV7-6 and J is TRBJ2-1; D is perhaps TRBD2 (5 bases). Trimming left V 5 bases short and J 9 bases short, with 14 bases between. The CDR3 runs to 13 residues. Germline V gives CDR1 SGHVS, CDR2 FNYEAQ. The CDR3 is CASSAIPRGEQFF. CDR3 DNA sequence: TGTGCCAGCAGCGCCATCCCTCGGGGTGAGCAGTTCTTC.